This TCR beta chain is from a study of cytomegalovirus exposure and HLA in healthy donors. Study-level background: As released early, the data held around 80 million unique TCRs from HLA-typed donors. Broader study findings: Further analysis, carried out later, found HLA-associated TCR beta chains more clonally expanded than equally common other chains. TCR association rates varied by HLA locus in a later analysis, with DRB1 highest and HLA-C lowest. Analysis was carried out at a later point, and it linked a missense DCLRE1C variant to TCR beta V- and J-gene trimming.

The ends were cut back, 0 bases at V and 3 bases at J, with 9 bases in the middle. Germline V gene data show CDR1 as MNHEY and CDR2 as SVGAGI. The CDR3 contains 14 residues. As regards this clone: Antigen: not known.

Amplification used 60 Vbeta primers and 13 Jbeta primers. Profiled with immunoSEQ multiplex PCR; TCRdb holds only in-frame clones, not every one. The repertoire holds about 140,000 clones, with about 83% as singletons. The chain uses TRBV6-5 and TRBJ2-7; TRBD1 might be the D (5 bases). The material sequenced was PBMCs. The source is a woman aged 25 to 39 in good health and CMV-seronegative. The CDR3 region is CASSYSGRVYEQYF. The CDR3 DNA sequence: TGTGCCAGCAGTTACTCTGGCAGGGTCTACGAGCAGTACTTC.